A selection of T cell receptor beta chains follows, all from one sample in a study of blood T cell repertoires in COVID-19. Measured with immunoSEQ multiplex PCR; TCRdb has only the in-frame clones, and not every one. This table holds around 250,000 clones, about four fifths found once. The sequencing input was peripheral blood. These TCRs come from a woman aged 18-29 years with acute or convalescent COVID-19. Both conserved end residues are part of each CDR3. A D gene is named only where the DNA matches it firmly. Clone size, where shown, is once, few, many, or a class for clones that have expanded.

D	V	J	length	size	DNA	CDR3
-	TRBV5-4	TRBJ2-7	15	few	TGTGCCAGCAGCTCCCGAGGCGGGATTACCTACGAGCAGTACTTC	CASSSRGGITYEQYF
-	TRBV28	TRBJ1-2	11	-	TGTGCCAGCAACCCGGGGGATGGCTACACCTTC	CASNPGDGYTF